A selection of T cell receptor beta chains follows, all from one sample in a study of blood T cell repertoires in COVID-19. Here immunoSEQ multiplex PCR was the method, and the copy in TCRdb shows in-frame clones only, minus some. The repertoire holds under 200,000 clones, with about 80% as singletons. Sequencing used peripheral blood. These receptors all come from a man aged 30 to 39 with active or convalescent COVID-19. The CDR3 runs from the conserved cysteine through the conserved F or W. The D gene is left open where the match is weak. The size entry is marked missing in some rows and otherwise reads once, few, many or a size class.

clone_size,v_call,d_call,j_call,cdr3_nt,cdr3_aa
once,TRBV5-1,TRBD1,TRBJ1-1,TGCGCCAGCAGCTTGGGTGGACAGGGGGGACTTATGAACACTGAAGCTTTCTTT,CASSLGGQGGLMNTEAFF
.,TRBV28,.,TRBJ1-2,TGTGCCAGCAGTCCCCCGGGGGGAGGAATTGATGGCTACACCTTC,CASSPPGGGIDGYTF
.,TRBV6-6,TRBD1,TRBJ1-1,TGTGCCAGCAGTACAGGGGGCGGCACTGAAGCTTTCTTT,CASSTGGGTEAFF
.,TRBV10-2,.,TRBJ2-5,TGCGCCAGCGGGGGCTCGCGGGGGTCGGAGACCCAGTACTTC,CASGGSRGSETQYF
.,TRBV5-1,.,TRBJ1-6,TGCGCCAGCAGCTTGGATGGAACGGGAAAATCTAATTCACCCCTCCACTTT,CASSLDGTGKSNSPLHF
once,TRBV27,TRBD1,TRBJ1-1,TGTGCCAGCAGTGCACAGGGGGTCACTGAAGCTTTCTTT,CASSAQGVTEAFF
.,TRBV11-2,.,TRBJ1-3,TGTGCCAGCAGCTTAGATCAAACAGGGACAGGAAACACCATATATTTT,CASSLDQTGTGNTIYF
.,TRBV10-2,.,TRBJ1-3,TGCGCCAGCAGCCGCAATTCTTATCCCGTTCGGGGAAGCTCTGGAAACACCATATATTTT,CASSRNSYPVRGSSGNTIYF
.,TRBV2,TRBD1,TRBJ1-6,TGTGCCAGCAGTGAAGCGAGGACAGGAAATTCACCCCTCCACTTT,CASSEARTGNSPLHF
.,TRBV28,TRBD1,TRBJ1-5,TGTGCCAGCAGTTTTTGGCAGGGGGGCAATCAGCCCCAGCATTTT,CASSFWQGGNQPQHF
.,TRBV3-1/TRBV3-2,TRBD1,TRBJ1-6,TGTGCCAGCAGTTTACAGGGGGGGGATAATTCACCCCTCCACTTT,CASSLQGGDNSPLHF
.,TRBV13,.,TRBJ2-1,TGTGCCAGCAGCTTAGCCCCGGGCTCCTACAATGAGCAGTTCTTC,CASSLAPGSYNEQFF
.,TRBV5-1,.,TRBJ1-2,TGCGCCAGCAGCTTGGTTCCGGGGGGTAACTATGGCTACACCTTC,CASSLVPGGNYGYTF
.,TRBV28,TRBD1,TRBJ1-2,TGTGCCAGCAGCCCCGGGACAGGCAACTATGGCTACACCTTC,CASSPGTGNYGYTF
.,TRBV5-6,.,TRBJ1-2,TGTGCCAGCAGCGGCGTGGGAGGCAGGGTTCGTCGTGGCTACACCTTC,CASSGVGGRVRRGYTF
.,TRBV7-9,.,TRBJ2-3,TGTGCCAGCAGCTCCGAGGTTCATACGCAGTATTTT,CASSSEVHTQYF
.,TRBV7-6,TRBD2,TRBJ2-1,TGTGCCAGCGGACTAGCGGGAGGGCTCTCCTACAATGAGCAGTTCTTC,CASGLAGGLSYNEQFF
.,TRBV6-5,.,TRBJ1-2,TGTGCCAGCAGTCCCAGGGACATCTCCTTCTATGGCTACACCTTC,CASSPRDISFYGYTF
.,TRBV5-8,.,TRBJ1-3,TGTGCCAGCAGCTTGGGACAGAGCTCTGGAAACACCATATATTTT,CASSLGQSSGNTIYF
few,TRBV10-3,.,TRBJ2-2,TGTGCCATCAGTGAGGGGGGAGGCACCGGGGAGCTGTTTTTT,CAISEGGGTGELFF
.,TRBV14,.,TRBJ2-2,TGTGCCAGCAGCCACTATCCCGGGGAGCTGTTTTTT,CASSHYPGELFF
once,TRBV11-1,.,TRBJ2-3,TGTGCCAGCAGCCAAGACGACACCATTCCGTCCCATACGCAGTATTTT,CASSQDDTIPSHTQYF
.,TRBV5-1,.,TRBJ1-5,TGCGCCAGCAGCTTGGGAGCAGGGGCCGGGAATCAGCCCCAGCATTTT,CASSLGAGAGNQPQHF
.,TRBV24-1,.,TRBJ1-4,TGTGCCACCAGTGAAGGGCAGGGAATGAATGAAAAACTGTTTTTT,CATSEGQGMNEKLFF